This T cell receptor beta chain was captured in a study of blood T cell repertoires in COVID-19. Study overall: Whether acute or convalescent, the COVID-19 samples came from the United States, Italy and Spain. T cells, B-cell-depleted T cells, or PBMCs provided the cDNA or gDNA that served as material.

Authors' analysis steps: The authors estimated nucleated cell counts from reference gene primer amplification. Only in-frame clones appear in the TCRdb table, and some are missing; sequencing was by immunoSEQ multiplex PCR. D and trimming come from the DNA, and the V and J calls and clone size come from that table. This repertoire shows roughly 77,000 clones, around 77% found once; its top ten account for around 10%. The TCR comes from a human donor in a cohort sampled during active COVID-19. Sequenced input: peripheral blood.

The CDR3 is CASSYGIQGVNYEQYF. CDR3 DNA sequence: TGTGCCAGCAGCTACGGTATCCAGGGCGTGAACTACGAGCAGTACTTC. The chain carries TRBV5-4 and TRBJ2-7, with D perhaps matching TRBD1 (5 bases). The germline V and J ends were trimmed by 3 bases and 3 bases, with 19 bases remaining between them. CDR3 length equals 16 residues. From germline, CDR1 is SGHNT and CDR2 YYREEE (reference sequence).